The source of this TCR beta chain is a study of T cells in Graves' hyperthyroidism and ophthalmopathy. Study-wide results and limits: The blood repertoire included most of the expanded thyroid clonotypes above 0.001.

Patients between 18 and 65 years old had hyperthyroidism, newly diagnosed and lasting under 2 months. The study excluded patients with uncontrolled infection, other autoimmune disease, pregnancy or lactation. Cells are PBMCs isolated from more than 8.5 ml of fresh blood. As regards this clonotype: The target antigen is unknown.

V lost 6 bases and J lost 6; bases outside the gene matches: 13. The CDR3 consists of 15 residues. Germline V CDR1 and CDR2: SNHLY, FYNNEI. It was RNA transcripts that yielded the amplified TCR beta CDR3 regions. A first-round RT-PCR of the TCR CDR3 used the HTBI primer set. From the multiplex PCR reads, TCRdb called clonotypes with MiXCR, one entry per CDR3 protein. The sample consists of a few hundred thousand distinct CDR3 sequences, less than 15% of them appearing once. The clonotype comes from a woman younger than 30 with Graves' hyperthyroidism. The genes are TRBV2 and TRBJ2-7; the match to TRBD1 covers 8 bases. Input material: blood. The CDR3 reads CASSPLPQGASEQYF. CDR3 nucleotide sequence: TGTGCCAGCAGCCCCCTGCCCCAGGGGGCGAGCGAGCAGTACTTC.